This T cell receptor beta chain was profiled in a study of blood T cell repertoires in COVID-19. Looked up from germline, CDR1 is LGHDT and CDR2 is YNNKEL (reference sequence). Trimming took 2 bases from V and 4 from J; bases not matched to a gene: 6. The CDR3 runs 15 residues. Individuals drawn from under 30 US areas were roughly 18 to 95 years old. Generated by immunoSEQ multiplex PCR, the TCRdb table keeps only in-frame clones and is missing some. This table holds hundreds of thousands of clones, around 89% found once. J is TRBJ2-7 and V is TRBV3-1 (or the pseudogene TRBV3-2); TRBD2 agrees at 9 bases. The sequence was collected from a woman aged 45-65 years who had recovered from COVID-19. The sequenced material came from PBMCs or T cells enriched from blood (not recorded which). The CDR3 bases are TGTGCCAGCAGCCAATTAGCGGGAGCAAGATACGAGCAGTACTTC. As protein: CASSQLAGARYEQYF.